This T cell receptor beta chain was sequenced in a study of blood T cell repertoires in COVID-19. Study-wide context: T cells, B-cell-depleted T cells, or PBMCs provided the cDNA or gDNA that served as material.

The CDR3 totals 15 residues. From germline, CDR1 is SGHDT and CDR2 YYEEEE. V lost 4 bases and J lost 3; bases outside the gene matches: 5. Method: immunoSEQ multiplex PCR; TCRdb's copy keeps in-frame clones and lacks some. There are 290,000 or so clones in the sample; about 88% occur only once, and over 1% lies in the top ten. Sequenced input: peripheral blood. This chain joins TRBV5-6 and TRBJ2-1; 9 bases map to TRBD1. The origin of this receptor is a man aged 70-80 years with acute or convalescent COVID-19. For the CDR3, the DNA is TGTGCCAGCAGCAAGACAGGGGGTGGCTACAATGAGCAGTTCTTC. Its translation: CASSKTGGGYNEQFF.